The entry below describes one T cell receptor (beta chain). Its antigen is currently unknown. V was cut by 1 base and J by 3 bases, with 9 bases left in between. From germline, CDR1 is SGHTA and CDR2 FQGNSA. The CDR3 contains 14 residues. Sequencing used immunoSEQ v3.0 at survey level. Generated by immunoSEQ multiplex PCR, the TCRdb table keeps only in-frame clones and is missing some. The sample contains 25,000 to 30,000 clones, approximately 85% of which appear only once. This sample is drawn from a study of long-term antiretroviral therapy in people with HIV. Whole-study findings and limits: Blood obtained between about 2004 and 2018 may reflect older ART regimens.

This chain connects TRBV7-2 to TRBJ1-1; weak D call: TRBD1 (5 bases). This TCR was sampled from a man between 50 and 59 years old with HIV. The sample was unsorted PBMCs, taken 2.9 years after starting antiretroviral therapy. Here the CDR3 reads CASSLVGGYTEAFF. The DNA for the CDR3 is TGTGCCAGCAGCTTAGTGGGGGGGTACACTGAAGCTTTCTTT. The full variable domain, its missing parts supplied by reference TRBV7-2 and TRBJ1-1, is GAGVSQSPSNKVTEKGKDVELRCDPISGHTALYWYRQSLGQGLEFLIYFQGNSAPDKSGLPSDRFSAERTGGSVSTLTIQRTQQEDSAVYLCASSLVGGYTEAFFGQGTRLTVV.